These 31 T cell receptor beta chains came from one sample sequenced in a study of vaccination and CD4 T cells after COVID-19. An Oncomine TCR Beta short-read assay was used to sequence the DNA from cultured CD4+ T cells. TCRdb re-called the PCR reads through MiXCR, storing one row per CDR3 protein. The sample comprises several thousand distinct CDR3 sequences, roughly 71% of which are singletons, and roughly 38% rests with the top ten. Treatment reported: roughly ten-day PBMC culture with coronavirus spike peptide pools or control peptides (ViraFEST assay). Antigens for these TCRs are unknown. Material: CD4+ T cells from blood, cultured in vitro. The source is a human donor who had recovered from COVID-19.

The chain uses TRBV5-1 and TRBJ2-1; TRBD2 agrees at 14 bases. Germline values: CDR1 SGHRS, CDR2 YFSETQ. Trimming cost V 3 bases and J 6 bases; bases outside gene matches: 2. The CDR3 has 15 residues. Here the CDR3 DNA reads TGCGCCAGCAGCTCAGGACTAGCGGGGGGCAATGAGCAGTTCTTC. Translating it yields CASSSGLAGGNEQFF.

This chain links TRBV7-8 with TRBJ1-4; 12 nucleotides align to TRBD1. The CDR3 length is 18 residues. Germline lookup yields CDR1 SGHVS and CDR2 FQNEAQ. With 6 bases clipped from V and 0 bases from J, the junction kept 8 bases outside the gene matches. The CDR3 DNA sequence: TGTGCCAGCAGTCAAATGGGACAGGGGGCCGCAACTAATGAAAAACTGTTTTTT. Translating gives CASSQMGQGAATNEKLFF.

This clonotype was seen only a few times. The chain combines TRBV20-1 with TRBJ1-1; D gene uncertain. The germline V and J ends were trimmed by 6 bases and 11 bases, with 19 bases remaining between them. CDR3 length: 12 amino acids. Germline lookup yields CDR1 DFQATT and CDR2 SNEGSKA (reference sequence). CDR3 protein: CSATKHGVGAFF. The CDR3 DNA follows: TGCAGTGCGACCAAACACGGGGTGGGGGCTTTCTTT.

This rearrangement joins TRBV10-3 to TRBJ2-2; 7 bases are shared with TRBD2. The CDR3 extends over 15 amino acids. Trimming at V came to 10 bases and at J to 1 base, leaving 9 bases not matched to a gene. CDR1 ENHRY and CDR2 SYGVKD come from the germline V gene. DNA for the CDR3: TGTGCCAGCCGTCCCGTAGCGGGGAACACCGGGGAGCTGTTTTTT. Translation: CASRPVAGNTGELFF.

In DNA form, the CDR3 reads TGCAGTGCTACAACCGGGACAGGGGGCCCGCAAGAGACCCAGTACTTC. Translated, it gives CSATTGTGGPQETQYF. The chain couples TRBV20-1 to TRBJ2-5; 12 bases align to TRBD1. CDR3 length: 16 residues. The trim removed 4 bases at V and 2 bases at J, leaving 8 bases unmatched. Germline-derived CDR1 and CDR2 are DFQATT and SNEGSKA (reference sequence).

This sequence joins TRBV6-1 and TRBJ2-7, with 12 bases that match TRBD1. This CDR3 region has 15 residues. V lost 6 bases to trimming and J lost 5 bases; unmatched junction nucleotides: 8. CDR1 is MNHNS, CDR2 SASEGT, per germline. The CDR3 protein is CASREGQGATNEQYF. The DNA for the CDR3 is TGTGCCAGCAGGGAGGGACAGGGGGCAACCAACGAGCAGTACTTC.

This chain joins TRBV4-1 and TRBJ1-2, with 9 bases fitting TRBD1. Germline CDR1 is MGHRA and CDR2 is YSYEKL. The CDR3 runs 16 residues. The V gene end was trimmed by 0 bases and the J gene end by 4 bases; junction bases not matched to a gene: 6. The chain's CDR3 is CASSQDLGTGSYGYTF. The CDR3, as DNA: TGCGCCAGCAGCCAAGATTTGGGGACAGGGTCCTATGGCTACACCTTC.

This chain joins TRBV24-1 and TRBJ2-5, with TRBD1 matching over 12 bases. The CDR3 runs to 16 residues. Germline CDR1 KGHDR, CDR2 SFDVKD. The J segment lost 5 bases and the V segment lost 4 bases, leaving 7 bases of the junction unmatched. CDR3 bases: TGTGCCACCAGTGAGGCCGGGACAGGGGGCCGGGAGACCCAGTACTTC. This sequence encodes CATSEAGTGGRETQYF.

The V gene is TRBV6-1, the J gene TRBJ2-1, with a tentative D call TRBD2 (7 bases). The V gene lost 7 bases and the J gene lost 6 bases, with 13 bases spanning the gap. Per germline, CDR1 MNHNS and CDR2 SASEGT. This CDR3 is built from 13 residues. CDR3 region: CASMAGEGNEQFF. CDR3 in DNA: TGTGCCAGCATGGCAGGGGAGGGCAATGAGCAGTTCTTC.

The chain combines TRBV19 with TRBJ1-1, with 11 bases that match TRBD1. Germline V gene lookup returns CDR1 LNHDA and CDR2 SQIVND (reference sequence). J gave up 1 base and V 4 bases, and 11 bases lay outside the gene matches. This CDR3 comprises 18 residues. CDR3 DNA sequence: TGTGCCAGTAGTACCGGACAGGGGGCGGGTGGTGGGAACACTGAAGCTTTCTTT. Its translation is CASSTGQGAGGGNTEAFF. The whole variable domain, filled in from reference TRBV19 and TRBJ1-1, reads DGGITQSPKYLFRKEGQNVTLSCEQNLNHDAMYWYRQDPGQGLRLIYYSQIVNDFQKGDIAEGYSVSREKKESFPLTVTSAQKNPTAFYLCASSTGQGAGGGNTEAFFGQGTRLTVV.

This clonotype is large (0.1 to 1%) within its sample. The chain uses TRBV6-1 and TRBJ2-7, with 7 bases lining up with TRBD2. The germline gives CDR1 MNHNS, CDR2 SASEGT. This CDR3 region has 12 residues. The junction had 2 bases not matched to a gene; V was cut back by 6 bases and J by 3 bases. CDR3 sequence (DNA): TGTGCCAGCAGGGGAGGGGACTACGAGCAGTACTTC. Protein product: CASRGGDYEQYF.

The chain carries TRBV15 and TRBJ1-6; unclear D gene. Germline CDR1 and CDR2: LNHNV and YYDKDF (reference sequence). There are 15 residues in the CDR3. Trimming removed 0 bases from V and 7 bases from J, with 10 bases in between. The CDR3 nucleotides are TGTGCCACCAGCAGAGATAATGCTGGGAATTCACCCCTCCACTTT. It yields the protein CATSRDNAGNSPLHF.

This sequence joins TRBV11-3 and TRBJ1-5, with TRBD1 matching over 10 bases. Germline V CDR1 and CDR2: SGHNT, YENEEA. V trimming: 1 base; J trimming: 5 bases; junction bases outside the gene matches: 11. CDR3 length equals 18 residues. The CDR3 nucleotides read TGTGCCAGCAGCTTAGGGAGGACAGGGGGGCTGCGGGATCAGCCCCAGCATTTT. Protein: CASSLGRTGGLRDQPQHF.

The chain uses TRBV28 and TRBJ1-1; D is ambiguous. CDR1 is MDHEN, CDR2 SYDVKM, per germline. V was shortened by 7 bases and J by 1 base, with 13 bases between the two germline ends. The CDR3 runs to 14 residues. CDR3 sequence: CASIPSMANTEAFF. CDR3 DNA: TGTGCCAGCATCCCATCAATGGCGAACACTGAAGCTTTCTTT.

The chain carries TRBV20-1 and TRBJ2-5; 8 positions agree with TRBD2. Germline CDR1 is DFQATT and CDR2 is SNEGSKA (reference sequence). J lost 4 bases, V lost 1 base, and 17 bases had no gene match. The CDR3 has 18 residues. This CDR3 is CSARGFKARGAVSETQYF. CDR3 DNA sequence: TGCAGTGCTAGAGGTTTCAAGGCGCGGGGGGCCGTGTCAGAGACCCAGTACTTC.

The rearrangement joins TRBV6-1 to TRBJ1-2, with D perhaps TRBD1 (5 bases). CDR3 length: 18 amino acids. Germline V gives CDR1 MNHNS, CDR2 SASEGT. V lost 10 bases, J lost 5 bases, and 32 bases lay in between. The CDR3 is CATTPRRRDSLDNYGYTF. The CDR3 nucleotides are TGTGCCACCACCCCTCGCAGGCGAGACAGTTTAGATAATTATGGCTACACCTTC.

This clonotype was seen a few times. The chain is built from TRBV20-1 and TRBJ2-1; D is ambiguous. Germline assignment: CDR1 DFQATT and CDR2 SNEGSKA (reference sequence). The CDR3 extends over 12 amino acids. V lost 5 bases and J lost 5, with 10 bases in between. DNA for the CDR3: TGCAGTGCTGGATTGGTGGACAATGAGCAGTTCTTC. Residues: CSAGLVDNEQFF.

The V gene is TRBV5-1, the J gene TRBJ2-7; D call uncertain. This CDR3 region has 13 residues. Trimming stripped 4 bases from V and 3 bases from J, with 11 bases between. Looked up from germline, CDR1 is SGHRS and CDR2 is YFSETQ. CDR3 nucleotide sequence: TGCGCCAGCAGCGGTGGCGTCCTCTACGAGCAGTACTTC. It specifies CASSGGVLYEQYF. Variable domain in full (rest from reference TRBV5-1 and TRBJ2-7): KAGVTQTPRYLIKTRGQQVTLSCSPISGHRSVSWYQQTPGQGLQFLFEYFSETQRNKGNFPGRFSGRQFSNSRSEMNVSTLELGDSALYLCASSGGVLYEQYFGPGTRLTVT.

The genes are TRBV20-1 and TRBJ2-3; 10 bases match TRBD2. J lost 4 bases, V lost 4 bases, and 11 bases had no gene match. Germline lookup yields CDR1 DFQATT and CDR2 SNEGSKA (reference sequence). CDR3 length equals 16 residues. The CDR3 coding sequence is TGCAGTGCTACTACTTCTAGCGGGAGTAGGGCAGATACGCAGTATTTT. This gives the protein CSATTSSGSRADTQYF.

The chain uses TRBV19 and TRBJ1-2, with TRBD1 identical over 9 bases. The length of the CDR3 is 17 residues. J lost 3 bases, V lost 6 bases, and 14 bases had no gene match. Germline lookup yields CDR1 LNHDA and CDR2 SQIVND (reference sequence). CDR3 region: CASRRGTGNGLDYGYTF. The CDR3 DNA reads TGTGCCAGTAGGAGGGGGACAGGGAATGGGCTTGACTATGGCTACACCTTC.

The rearrangement links TRBV7-2 to TRBJ1-1, with 8 bases aligning to TRBD1. Germline CDR1 reads SGHTA; CDR2 reads FQGNSA. This CDR3 is 17 amino acids long. After removal of 0 bases from V and 1 base from J, the junction contained 7 bases not matched to a gene. The CDR3 protein is CASSLASLQGGNTEAFF. The CDR3 region has the DNA TGTGCCAGCAGCTTAGCGAGCTTACAGGGGGGGAACACTGAAGCTTTCTTT.

The rearrangement uses TRBV20-1 and TRBJ2-1, with D maybe TRBD1 (6 bases). The CDR3 contains 14 residues. In germline, CDR1 is DFQATT, CDR2 SNEGSKA (reference sequence). V lost 3 bases and J 4 bases, leaving 13 bases between the germline ends. This CDR3 is CSASGGQKYNEQFF. The CDR3 nucleotides read TGCAGTGCTAGTGGGGGCCAGAAGTACAATGAGCAGTTCTTC.

This chain joins TRBV6-2 or TRBV6-3 and TRBJ1-5; 11 positions agree with TRBD1. Germline V CDR1 and CDR2: MNHEY, SVGEGT. CDR3 length: 15 amino acids. Trimming at V came to 2 bases and at J to 7 bases, leaving 4 bases not matched to a gene. CDR3 bases: TGTGCCAGCAGTTACGGGGACAGGGGGTGGCAGCCCCAGCATTTT. Its protein product is CASSYGDRGWQPQHF.

This clonotype has just one count. J is TRBJ2-3 and V is TRBV7-9; a possible D gene is TRBD2 (6 bases). Germline V gives CDR1 SEHNR, CDR2 FQNEAQ (reference sequence). Trimming left V 8 bases short and J 3 bases short, with 9 bases between. This CDR3 has 12 amino acids. CDR3 amino acids: CASARGTDTQYF. The CDR3 DNA sequence: TGTGCCAGCGCCCGGGGGACAGATACGCAGTATTTT.

This clonotype was seen a handful of times. The chain has TRBV25-1 and TRBJ1-1; D remains unclear. V was trimmed by 3 bases and J by 5 bases, leaving 10 bases between them. CDR1 and CDR2 (germline): MGHDK, SYGVNS. There are 13 residues in the CDR3. The CDR3 region is CASSDSGRTEAFF. For the CDR3, the DNA is TGTGCCAGCAGTGACTCTGGGCGGACTGAAGCTTTCTTT. Full variable domain (outside the CDR3, taken from reference TRBV25-1 and TRBJ1-1): EADIYQTPRYLVIGTGKKITLECSQTMGHDKMYWYQQDPGMELHLIHYSYGVNSTEKGDLSSESTVSRIRTEHFPLTLESARPSHTSQYLCASSDSGRTEAFFGQGTRLTVV.

The J gene is TRBJ2-7, the V gene TRBV6-1; no firm D call. Trimming removed 6 bases from V and 0 bases from J, with 6 bases in between. From germline, CDR1 is MNHNS and CDR2 SASEGT. The CDR3 loop spans 12 amino acids. Here the CDR3 reads CASRDDSYEQYF. CDR3 nucleotide sequence: TGTGCCAGCAGGGACGACTCCTACGAGCAGTACTTC.

The chain recombines TRBV10-3 with TRBJ1-2, with 8 bases that match TRBD1. With 4 bases clipped from V and 5 bases from J, the junction kept 12 bases outside the gene matches. CDR3 size: 16 residues. Germline V lookup: CDR1 ENHRY, CDR2 SYGVKD. The CDR3 loop reads CAISVQGGQGGYGYTF. The CDR3 bases are TGTGCCATCAGTGTCCAAGGAGGACAGGGAGGGTATGGCTACACCTTC.

In its sample, this clonotype was seen a few times. The chain joins TRBV30 to TRBJ1-1; 7 nucleotides agree with TRBD1. J lost 3 bases, V lost 3 bases, and 13 bases had no gene match. The germline CDR1 and CDR2 sequences are GTSNPN and SVGIG (reference sequence). This CDR3 has 16 amino acids. CDR3 in amino acids: CAWRLMAGGLDTEAFF. The CDR3 DNA reads as TGTGCCTGGAGGCTAATGGCAGGGGGGTTGGACACTGAAGCTTTCTTT. The full variable domain, its missing parts supplied by reference TRBV30 and TRBJ1-1, is SQTIHQWPATLVQPVGSPLSLECTVEGTSNPNLYWYRQAAGRGLQLLFYSVGIGQISSEVPQNLSASRPQDRQFILSSKKLLLSDSGFYLCAWRLMAGGLDTEAFFGQGTRLTVV.

CDR3: CASSLTANSPLHF. The CDR3 DNA is TGTGCCAGCAGTTTAACAGCAAATTCACCCCTCCACTTT. V and J are TRBV12-3 or TRBV12-4 and TRBJ1-6; D is undetermined. Trimming cost V 2 bases and J 7 bases, with 6 bases left between them. The CDR3 consists of 13 residues.

The CDR3: CSAPGQFNEKLFF. The CDR3 coding sequence is TGCAGTGCCCCGGGACAGTTTAATGAAAAACTGTTTTTT. V and J are TRBV20-1 and TRBJ1-4; 7 bases agree with TRBD1. This CDR3 has 13 amino acids. After removal of 6 bases from V and 4 bases from J, the junction contained 5 bases not matched to a gene. Germline CDR1 DFQATT, CDR2 SNEGSKA (reference sequence).

The chain couples TRBV12-3 or TRBV12-4 to TRBJ2-3; 7 bases are a match to TRBD2. The CDR3 consists of 15 residues. V dropped 2 bases and J dropped 7; count of bases not matched to a gene: 9. The DNA of the CDR3 is TGTGCCAGCAGTTTAAACGGCGGGGGTCTCCATACGCAGTATTTT. It translates to CASSLNGGGLHTQYF.